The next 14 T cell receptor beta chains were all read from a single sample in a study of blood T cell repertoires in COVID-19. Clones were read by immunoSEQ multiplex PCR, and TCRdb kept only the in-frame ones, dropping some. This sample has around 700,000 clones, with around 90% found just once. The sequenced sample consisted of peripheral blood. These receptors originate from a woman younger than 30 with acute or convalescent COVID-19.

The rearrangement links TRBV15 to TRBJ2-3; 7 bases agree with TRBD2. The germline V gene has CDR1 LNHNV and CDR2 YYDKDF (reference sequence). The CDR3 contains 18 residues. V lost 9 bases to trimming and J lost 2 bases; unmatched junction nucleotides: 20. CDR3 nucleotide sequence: TGTGCCACTCGCCCCGGCCTAGCGGAGAGAAATTACACAGATACGCAGTATTTT. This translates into CATRPGLAERNYTDTQYF.

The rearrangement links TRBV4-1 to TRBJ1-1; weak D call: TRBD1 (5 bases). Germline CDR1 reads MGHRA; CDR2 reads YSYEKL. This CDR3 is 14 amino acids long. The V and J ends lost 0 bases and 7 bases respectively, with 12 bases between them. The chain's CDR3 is CASSQDTGGLEAFF. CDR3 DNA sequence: TGCGCCAGCAGCCAAGATACAGGAGGGCTTGAAGCTTTCTTT.

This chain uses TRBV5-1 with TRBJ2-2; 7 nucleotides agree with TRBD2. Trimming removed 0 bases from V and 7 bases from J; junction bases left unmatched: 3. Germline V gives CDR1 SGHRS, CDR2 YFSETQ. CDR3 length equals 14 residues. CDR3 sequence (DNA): TGCGCCAGCAGCTTGGCCGGGGGGAACGGGGAGCTGTTTTTT. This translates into CASSLAGGNGELFF.

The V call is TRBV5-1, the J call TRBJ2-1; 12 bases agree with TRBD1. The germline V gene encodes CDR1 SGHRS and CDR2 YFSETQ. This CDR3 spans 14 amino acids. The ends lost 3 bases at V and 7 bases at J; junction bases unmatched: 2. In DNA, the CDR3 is TGCGCCAGCAGCTGGGGACAGGGGGCTAATGAGCAGTTCTTC. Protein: CASSWGQGANEQFF.

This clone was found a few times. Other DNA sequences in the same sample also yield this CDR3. The CDR3 here is CASSLGGGQPQHF. The CDR3 DNA sequence: TGTGCCAGCAGCTTAGGGGGGGGTCAGCCCCAGCATTTT. The chain employs TRBV7-9 and TRBJ1-5; D may be TRBD1 (5 bases). The germline gives CDR1 SEHNR, CDR2 FQNEAQ (reference sequence). The CDR3 sequence is 13 residues long. The V and J ends lost 1 base and 6 bases respectively, with 7 bases between them.

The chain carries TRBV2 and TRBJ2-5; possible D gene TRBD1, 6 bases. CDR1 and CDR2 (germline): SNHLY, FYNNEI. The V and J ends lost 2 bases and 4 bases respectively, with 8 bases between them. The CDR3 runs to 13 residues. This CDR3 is CASSEYRVETQYF. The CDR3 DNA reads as TGTGCCAGCAGTGAATACAGGGTAGAGACCCAGTACTTC.

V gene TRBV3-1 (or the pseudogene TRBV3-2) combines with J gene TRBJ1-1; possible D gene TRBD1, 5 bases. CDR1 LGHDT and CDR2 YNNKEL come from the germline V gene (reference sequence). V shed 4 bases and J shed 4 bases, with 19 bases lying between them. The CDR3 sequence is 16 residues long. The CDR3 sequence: CASSRGLLGGATEAFF. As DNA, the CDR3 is TGTGCCAGCAGCCGAGGGTTACTCGGGGGAGCCACTGAAGCTTTCTTT.

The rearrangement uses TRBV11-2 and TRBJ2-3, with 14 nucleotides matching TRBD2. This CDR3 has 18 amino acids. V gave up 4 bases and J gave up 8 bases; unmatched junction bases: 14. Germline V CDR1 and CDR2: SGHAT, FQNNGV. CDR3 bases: TGTGCCAGCAGCTCGGGGAAAAGACTAGCGGGGGGGCGGCCTACGCAGTATTTT. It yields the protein CASSSGKRLAGGRPTQYF.

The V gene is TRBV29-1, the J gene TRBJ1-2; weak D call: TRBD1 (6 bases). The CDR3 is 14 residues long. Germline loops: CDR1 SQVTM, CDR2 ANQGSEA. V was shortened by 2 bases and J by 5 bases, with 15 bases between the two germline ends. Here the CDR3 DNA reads TGCAGCGTTGAAAGTCGAGGGGGAGGGTATGGCTACACCTTC. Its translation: CSVESRGGGYGYTF.

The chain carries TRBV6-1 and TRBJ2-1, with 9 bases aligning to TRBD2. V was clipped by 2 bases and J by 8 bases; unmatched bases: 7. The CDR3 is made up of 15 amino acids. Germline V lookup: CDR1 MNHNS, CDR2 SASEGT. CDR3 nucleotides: TGTGCCAGCAGTGAAAGATTAGCGGGGGCGTATGAGCAGTTCTTC. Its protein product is CASSERLAGAYEQFF.

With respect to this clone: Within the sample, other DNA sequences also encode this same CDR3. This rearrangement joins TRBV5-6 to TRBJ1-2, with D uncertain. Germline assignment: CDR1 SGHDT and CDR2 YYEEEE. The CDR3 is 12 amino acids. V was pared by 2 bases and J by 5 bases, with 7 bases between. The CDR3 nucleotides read TGTGCCAGCAGCTTAGACACGTATGGCTACACCTTC. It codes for CASSLDTYGYTF.

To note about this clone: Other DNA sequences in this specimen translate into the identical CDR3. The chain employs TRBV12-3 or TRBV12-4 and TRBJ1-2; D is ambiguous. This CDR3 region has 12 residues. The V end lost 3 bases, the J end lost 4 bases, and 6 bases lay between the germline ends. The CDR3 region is CASSLSSYGYTF. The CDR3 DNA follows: TGTGCCAGCAGTTTGAGTAGCTATGGCTACACCTTC.

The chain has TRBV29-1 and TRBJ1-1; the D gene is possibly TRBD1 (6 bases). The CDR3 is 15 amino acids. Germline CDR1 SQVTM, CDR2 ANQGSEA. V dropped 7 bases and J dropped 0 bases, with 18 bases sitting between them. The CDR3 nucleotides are TGCAGCGCCTCTTCTCCGGGACACATGAACACTGAAGCTTTCTTT. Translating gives CSASSPGHMNTEAFF.

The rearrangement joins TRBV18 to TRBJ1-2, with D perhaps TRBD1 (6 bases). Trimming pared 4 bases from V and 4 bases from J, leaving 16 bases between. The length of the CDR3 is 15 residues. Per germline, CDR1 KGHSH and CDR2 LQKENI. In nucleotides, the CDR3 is TGTGCCAGCTCACTGCCGGGACAACCCCGCTATGGCTACACCTTC. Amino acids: CASSLPGQPRYGYTF.